This T cell receptor beta chain was found in a study of T cells expressing NK-cell markers. Across the study: Underlying the TCR beta repertoires were sorted CD3+CD56+NKG2C+, CD3+CD56+NKG2C- and CD3+CD56-NKG2C+ T cells.

The CDR3 extends over 18 amino acids. Germline V gives CDR1 SNHLY, CDR2 FYNNEI. Libraries used 5'RACE template switching adding universal primer site and UMIs. One entry per CDR3 protein, without DNA, is what TCRdb gives after re-calling the 5' RACE reads. The specimen's table records just under 7,500 distinct CDR3 sequences. The receptor was derived from a man aged 18 to 69 in good health. V and J are TRBV2 and TRBJ2-1; as DNA is missing, the TRBD2 call by TCRdb cannot be tested. The sequenced material came from blood T cells: a sorted CD56 or NKG2C T cell subset, CD4+ or CD8+ T cells, or bulk PBMC T cells (not recorded which). The CDR3 region is CASSEPFLAVSSYNEQFF. Full variable domain (outside the CDR3, taken from reference TRBV2 and TRBJ2-1): EPEVTQTPSHQVTQMGQEVILRCVPISNHLYFYWYRQILGQKVEFLVSFYNNEISEKSEIFDDQFSVERPDGSNFTLKIRSTKLEDSAMYFCASSEPFLAVSSYNEQFFGPGTRLTVL.